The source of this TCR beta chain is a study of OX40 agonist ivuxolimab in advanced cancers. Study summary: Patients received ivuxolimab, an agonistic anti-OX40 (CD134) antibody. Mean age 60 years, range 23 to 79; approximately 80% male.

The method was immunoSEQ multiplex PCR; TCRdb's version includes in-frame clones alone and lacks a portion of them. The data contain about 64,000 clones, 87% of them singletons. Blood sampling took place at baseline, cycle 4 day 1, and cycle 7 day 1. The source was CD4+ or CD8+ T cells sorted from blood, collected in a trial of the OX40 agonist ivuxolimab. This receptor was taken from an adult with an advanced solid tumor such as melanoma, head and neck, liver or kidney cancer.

CDR3 amino acids: CASREEQGANYGYTF. CDR3 DNA sequence: TGTGCCAGCAGGGAGGAACAGGGGGCGAACTATGGCTACACCTTC. This chain connects TRBV6-1 to TRBJ1-2; 9 bases are shared with TRBD1. The germline CDR1 and CDR2 sequences are MNHNS and SASEGT. This CDR3 spans 15 amino acids. With V trimmed by 6 bases and J by 2 bases, 7 bases remained unmatched.